These 31 T cell receptor beta chains were all obtained from the same sample, sequenced in a study of CD8+ T cells in alopecia areata. Treatment: oral pan-JAK inhibitor, 5-10 mg twice daily. Investigators isolated RNA and reverse transcribed it into cDNA to act as the sequencing template. The method was immunoSEQ multiplex PCR; TCRdb's version includes in-frame clones alone and lacks a portion of them. The table shows fewer than 200,000 clones, with about 60% occurring only once. This sample comprised CD4+ T cells sorted from blood, obtained at week 24, from a patient treated with tofacitinib. The receptors were gathered from a human donor with alopecia areata.

The chain uses TRBV27 and TRBJ2-4; D may be TRBD2 (5 bases). V shed 7 bases and J shed 0 bases, with 16 bases lying between them. The CDR3 is 16 residues long. Germline V lookup: CDR1 MNHEY, CDR2 SMNVEV (reference sequence). The DNA for the CDR3 is TGTGCCAGCAAGTGGAGGTTCACGGCAGCCAAAAACATTCAGTACTTC. Protein product: CASKWRFTAAKNIQYF.

The gene calls are TRBV7-3 and TRBJ2-5; 8 bases align to TRBD1. Germline values: CDR1 SGHTA, CDR2 FQGTGA. The CDR3 is 13 amino acids. Trimming at V came to 5 bases and at J to 3 bases, leaving 2 bases not matched to a gene. Written as DNA, the CDR3 is TGTGCCAGCAGCAAGGACAGGGAAGAGACCCAGTACTTC. This encodes CASSKDREETQYF.

The chain employs TRBV29-1 and TRBJ2-3, with D possibly being TRBD1 (6 bases). The V gene's germline CDR1 is SQVTM and CDR2 ANQGSEA. Trimming cost V 4 bases and J 5 bases, with 10 bases left between them. The length of the CDR3 is 12 residues. CDR3 in DNA: TGCAGCGTTGTTTGGGGACAAGATACGCAGTATTTT. It encodes CSVVWGQDTQYF.

This chain connects TRBV2 to TRBJ1-5; D is ambiguous. Trimming left V 6 bases short and J 1 base short, with 10 bases between. Per germline, CDR1 SNHLY and CDR2 FYNNEI. The CDR3 totals 14 residues. The CDR3 DNA reads as TGTGCCAGCAGATACACCGAAAGCAATCAGCCCCAGCATTTT. The encoded protein is CASRYTESNQPQHF. The full variable domain, its missing parts supplied by reference TRBV2 and TRBJ1-5, is EPEVTQTPSHQVTQMGQEVILRCVPISNHLYFYWYRQILGQKVEFLVSFYNNEISEKSEIFDDQFSVERPDGSNFTLKIRSTKLEDSAMYFCASRYTESNQPQHFGDGTRLSIL.

The chain links TRBV4-1 to TRBJ2-7; tentative D call: TRBD1 (6 bases). Germline values: CDR1 MGHRA, CDR2 YSYEKL. The CDR3 is made up of 15 amino acids. With 4 bases removed from V and 0 bases from J, the gap between germline ends came to 13 bases. The CDR3 DNA reads TGCGCCAGCAGCCTCCTACAGGGACCCTCCTACGAGCAGTACTTC. It yields the protein CASSLLQGPSYEQYF.

This clone was observed a handful of times. This rearrangement joins TRBV19 to TRBJ1-2; 10 nucleotides line up with TRBD1. The CDR3 length is 16 residues. The V gene's germline CDR1 is LNHDA and CDR2 SQIVND (reference sequence). J gave up 0 bases and V 3 bases, and 4 bases lay outside the gene matches. The CDR3 coding sequence is TGTGCCAGTAGTATGGACAGGGGGAATACTAACTATGGCTACACCTTC. Translation gives CASSMDRGNTNYGYTF.

A few counts support this clone. This chain uses TRBV29-1 with TRBJ1-1; 8 positions match TRBD1. CDR1 and CDR2 from the germline V gene are SQVTM and ANQGSEA. With V trimmed by 7 bases and J by 1 base, 8 bases remained unmatched. This CDR3 contains 14 residues. This CDR3 reads CSAPRTGKNTEAFF. The CDR3 DNA is TGCAGCGCCCCGCGGACAGGGAAGAACACTGAAGCTTTCTTT.

V usage is TRBV30 and J usage is TRBJ1-5, with D unresolved. Trimming removed 2 bases at V and 6 bases at J, with 11 bases between. Germline CDR1 reads GTSNPN; CDR2 reads SVGIG (reference sequence). This CDR3 region has 13 residues. The CDR3 region has the DNA TGTGCCTGGAGTCTGAGGGATGGTCAGCCCCAGCATTTT. It yields the protein CAWSLRDGQPQHF.

This clone has just one count. This chain connects TRBV19 to TRBJ2-5; D ambiguous. Trimming left V 3 bases short and J 5 bases short, with 16 bases between. This CDR3 is 15 amino acids long. CDR1 LNHDA and CDR2 SQIVND come from the germline V gene (reference sequence). The CDR3 reads CASSISPPRMETQYF. The CDR3 coding sequence is TGTGCCAGTAGTATTTCCCCGCCCCGGATGGAGACCCAGTACTTC. The full variable domain, with the rest looked up from reference TRBV19 and TRBJ2-5, is DGGITQSPKYLFRKEGQNVTLSCEQNLNHDAMYWYRQDPGQGLRLIYYSQIVNDFQKGDIAEGYSVSREKKESFPLTVTSAQKNPTAFYLCASSISPPRMETQYFGPGTRLLVL.

This chain links TRBV29-1 with TRBJ1-2; no clear D gene. There are 14 residues in the CDR3. CDR1 is SQVTM, CDR2 ANQGSEA, per germline. V was shortened by 1 base and J by 0 bases, with 9 bases between the two germline ends. The CDR3 DNA sequence: TGCAGCGTTGAAGGGAGCCTCACTAACTATGGCTACACCTTC. It encodes CSVEGSLTNYGYTF.

This rearrangement joins TRBV18 to TRBJ1-1; 7 nucleotides align to TRBD1. Losses at the gene ends were 5 bases for V and 6 bases for J; bases not matched to a gene: 9. CDR3 length equals 14 residues. Germline V gene data show CDR1 as KGHSH and CDR2 as LQKENI. CDR3 bases: TGTGCCAGCTCATATGCGACAGGGCTGGCTGAAGCTTTCTTT. It specifies CASSYATGLAEAFF.

The table lists this clone with a few counts. CDR3 sequence: CASSKDRANTEAFF. As DNA, the CDR3 is TGTGCCAGTAGTAAAGACAGGGCGAACACTGAAGCTTTCTTT. This chain connects TRBV19 to TRBJ1-1; the match to TRBD1 covers 7 bases. The germline V gene encodes CDR1 LNHDA and CDR2 SQIVND (reference sequence). This CDR3 contains 14 residues. Unmatched junction bases numbered 3, after V lost 4 bases and J lost 1 base.

The V and J genes are TRBV15 and TRBJ1-6, with D unclear. V lost 2 bases, J lost 10 bases, and 18 bases lay in between. This CDR3 spans 16 amino acids. CDR1 and CDR2 (germline): LNHNV, YYDKDF (reference sequence). The CDR3 is CATSRPLTNGNSPLHF. The CDR3 nucleotides read TGTGCCACCAGCAGACCCTTGACCAATGGTAACTCACCCCTCCACTTT.

The gene calls are TRBV6-5 and TRBJ1-6; 7 bases align to TRBD1. Germline CDR1 MNHEY, CDR2 SVGAGI. Germline trimming cut 2 bases from V and 9 bases from J; bases unmatched to any gene: 4. The CDR3 is 14 residues long. CDR3 residues: CASSYEGAGSPLHF. CDR3 in DNA: TGTGCCAGCAGTTACGAGGGGGCAGGTTCACCCCTCCACTTT.

CDR3 DNA sequence: TGTGCCAGCTCACCCCCGGGACAGCACCACTCCTATAATTCACCCCTCCACTTT. It encodes CASSPPGQHHSYNSPLHF. The chain joins TRBV18 to TRBJ1-6; 7 nucleotides agree with TRBD1. V trimming: 3 bases; J trimming: 0 bases; junction bases outside the gene matches: 8. CDR3 length equals 18 residues. Per germline, CDR1 KGHSH and CDR2 LQKENI.

The genes are TRBV4-1 and TRBJ2-3; a weak D match, TRBD2 (5 bases). Germline assignment: CDR1 MGHRA and CDR2 YSYEKL. The V and J ends lost 1 base and 9 bases respectively, with 17 bases between them. This CDR3 comprises 15 residues. The CDR3 sequence: CASSQGENLPGTQYF. The CDR3 DNA sequence: TGCGCCAGCAGCCAAGGGGAGAATCTCCCGGGGACGCAGTATTTT.

This clone was seen a few times. The CDR3 sequence: CASSEGDGYNSPLHF. CDR3 DNA sequence: TGTGCCAGCAGTGAAGGAGACGGCTATAATTCACCCCTCCACTTT. The chain carries TRBV2 and TRBJ1-6; D not certain. V was clipped by 1 base and J by 3 bases, with 7 bases between them. Germline CDR1 is SNHLY and CDR2 is FYNNEI. The CDR3 is 15 amino acids.

The chain employs TRBV11-2 and TRBJ2-7; D is unresolved. CDR3 length: 12 amino acids. Germline-derived CDR1 and CDR2 are SGHAT and FQNNGV. The V end lost 5 bases, the J end lost 5 bases, and 10 bases lay between the germline ends. CDR3 sequence: CASSANRDEQYF. In DNA, the CDR3 is TGTGCCAGCAGCGCGAACCGGGACGAGCAGTACTTC.

CDR3 region: CASSYGESGNTIYF. CDR3 nucleotides: TGTGCCAGCAGTTACGGGGAATCTGGAAACACCATATATTTT. This chain links TRBV6-5 with TRBJ1-3; D unresolved. The CDR3 spans 14 residues. Germline V gene lookup returns CDR1 MNHEY and CDR2 SVGAGI. V lost 2 bases and J lost 1, with 6 bases in between.

A few counts support this clone. The chain joins TRBV6-5 to TRBJ1-4; TRBD1 matches 10 bases. The CDR3 totals 14 residues. In germline, CDR1 is MNHEY, CDR2 SVGAGI. Trimming took 7 bases from V and 7 from J; bases not matched to a gene: 6. CDR3 protein: CASTWDRGSEKLFF. CDR3 sequence (DNA): TGTGCCAGCACATGGGACAGGGGTTCTGAAAAACTGTTTTTT.

The sample holds a few counts of this clone. The gene calls are TRBV7-9 and TRBJ1-4; D possibly corresponds to TRBD1 (5 bases). Trimming cost V 5 bases and J 8 bases, with 12 bases left between them. Germline V gives CDR1 SEHNR, CDR2 FQNEAQ (reference sequence). This CDR3 has 13 amino acids. CDR3 bases: TGTGCCAGCAGCCGGGAAGGGGTCGAAAAACTGTTTTTT. Translation: CASSREGVEKLFF.

The J gene is TRBJ1-1, the V gene TRBV29-1; D remains ambiguous. This CDR3 contains 11 residues. V was trimmed by 6 bases and J by 12 bases, leaving 17 bases between them. CDR1 is SQVTM and CDR2 is ANQGSEA in the germline V gene. The CDR3 DNA reads as TGCAGCGTCCTACGGGCGGGAATGACTTTCTTT. Translating gives CSVLRAGMTFF.

The rearrangement uses TRBV13 and TRBJ1-6, with 8 bases fitting TRBD1. Germline CDR1 reads PRHDT; CDR2 reads FYEKMQ (reference sequence). The trim removed 5 bases at V and 6 bases at J, leaving 9 bases unmatched. The CDR3 is 16 residues long. The CDR3 loop reads CASSNPRQGSNSPLHF. The CDR3 nucleotides are TGTGCCAGCAGCAACCCGAGACAGGGGTCTAATTCACCCCTCCACTTT.

The chain employs TRBV27 and TRBJ2-3, with TRBD2 matching over 8 bases. The CDR3 is made up of 17 amino acids. CDR1 and CDR2 from the germline V gene are MNHEY and SMNVEV (reference sequence). J was trimmed by 2 bases and V by 2 bases; bases with no gene match: 9. The CDR3 coding sequence is TGTGCCAGCAGTTTAGAGAAGACTAGCGCAAACACAGATACGCAGTATTTT. This sequence encodes CASSLEKTSANTDTQYF.

The CDR3 loop reads CASSDEGMSGTEAFF. CDR3 sequence (DNA): TGTGCCAGCAGTGACGAGGGGATGTCGGGAACTGAAGCTTTCTTT. The V call is TRBV2, the J call TRBJ1-1, with a tentative D call TRBD1 (5 bases). The V end lost 3 bases, the J end lost 5 bases, and 16 bases lay between the germline ends. The V gene's germline CDR1 is SNHLY and CDR2 FYNNEI. The CDR3 totals 15 residues. The entire variable domain, with the rest obtained from reference TRBV2 and TRBJ1-1, is as follows: EPEVTQTPSHQVTQMGQEVILRCVPISNHLYFYWYRQILGQKVEFLVSFYNNEISEKSEIFDDQFSVERPDGSNFTLKIRSTKLEDSAMYFCASSDEGMSGTEAFFGQGTRLTVV.

The rearrangement uses TRBV2 and TRBJ2-1, with 15 nucleotides matching TRBD2. V shed 7 bases, J shed 7 bases, and the junction held 5 bases outside the gene matches. Germline V gene sequence: CDR1 SNHLY, CDR2 FYNNEI. This CDR3 contains 15 residues. This CDR3 reads CASTVGLAGGNEQFF. The CDR3, as DNA: TGTGCCAGCACCGTAGGACTAGCGGGGGGGAATGAGCAGTTCTTC.

There are a few counts of this clone. The rearrangement uses TRBV19 and TRBJ2-1; D possibly corresponds to TRBD2 (6 bases). This CDR3 is 16 amino acids long. V was clipped by 4 bases and J by 5 bases, with 18 bases between them. The germline V gene has CDR1 LNHDA and CDR2 SQIVND (reference sequence). The CDR3 is CASSSPRLLADNEQFF. The CDR3 nucleotides read TGTGCCAGTAGTAGCCCTAGGCTACTAGCCGACAATGAGCAGTTCTTC.

This clone was observed a handful of times. The chain combines TRBV7-9 with TRBJ2-5; perhaps TRBD2 as D (5 bases). The CDR3 sequence is 13 residues long. The V end was cut by 5 bases, the J end by 5 bases, with 12 bases between. Per germline, CDR1 SEHNR and CDR2 FQNEAQ (reference sequence). The CDR3 coding sequence is TGTGCCAGCAGCCCGGAGGTGGTGGAGACCCAGTACTTC. This codes for CASSPEVVETQYF.

In its sample, this clone was seen a few times. This chain joins TRBV5-1 and TRBJ1-1; D is possibly TRBD1 (5 bases). Germline CDR1 is SGHRS and CDR2 is YFSETQ. The CDR3 runs to 15 residues. Trimming cost V 0 bases and J 3 bases, with 12 bases left between them. The CDR3 bases are TGCGCCAGCAGCTTGGACGGGGCGCCGGACACTGAAGCTTTCTTT. Translated, it gives CASSLDGAPDTEAFF.

There are a few counts of this clone. Within the sample, other DNA sequences also encode this same CDR3. This chain links TRBV5-1 with TRBJ1-5; 8 bases line up with TRBD1. Germline V lookup: CDR1 SGHRS, CDR2 YFSETQ. Losses at the gene ends were 0 bases for V and 6 bases for J; bases not matched to a gene: 2. The CDR3 spans 14 residues. The DNA of the CDR3 is TGCGCCAGCAGCTTGGGGACAGGGTCTCAGCCCCAGCATTTT. Encoded protein: CASSLGTGSQPQHF.

This rearrangement joins TRBV25-1 to TRBJ1-2; TRBD1 might be the D (6 bases). Germline CDR1 MGHDK, CDR2 SYGVNS. This CDR3 is built from 16 residues. The germline V and J ends were trimmed by 2 bases and 4 bases, with 17 bases remaining between them. The CDR3 region is CASSENRGGGGYGYTF. The CDR3 DNA is TGTGCCAGCAGTGAAAATCGCGGCGGAGGGGGCTATGGCTACACCTTC.